The TCR beta chain described here comes from a study of T cell changes during pregnancy in multiple sclerosis. The repertoire was sequenced with immunoSEQ multiplex PCR; TCRdb's copy has only in-frame clones and lacks some. The sample yields about 110,000 clones, around 93% seen once. This clone was counted a few times. The CDR3 totals 19 residues. The V gene's germline CDR1 is LGHNA and CDR2 YNFKEQ. The V end lost 0 bases, the J end lost 0 bases, and 15 bases lay between the germline ends. The TCR sequence derives from a female donor in good health, enrolled as a control in a pregnancy study. The chain is built from TRBV4-2 and TRBJ2-6, with D perhaps TRBD2 (5 bases). The source material was peripheral blood, sampled in the third trimester of pregnancy. CDR3 loop: CASSQDLWVGDSGANVLTF. For the CDR3, the DNA is TGTGCCAGCAGCCAAGATTTGTGGGTGGGAGACTCTGGGGCCAACGTCCTGACTTTC.